This entry features one T cell receptor (beta chain) sequence. A Seattle source enrolled patients during active infection and followed them longitudinally. As originally analysed: It was from reference gene primer amplification that nucleated cell counts were estimated. TCRdb's table, derived via immunoSEQ multiplex PCR, lists solely in-frame clones and lacks some. Clonal size and the V and J genes are those of that table, whereas D and trimming came from the DNA. The table includes under 200,000 clones, 70% to 90% detected once. The sample belongs to a study of blood T cell repertoires in COVID-19. Whole-study context: COVID-19 samples, acute and convalescent, were from the United States, Italy and Spain. The cDNA or gDNA used as material had been derived from T cells, B-cell-depleted T cells, or PBMCs.

The CDR3 runs to 17 residues. CDR1 is SNHLY, CDR2 FYNNEI, per germline. V was shortened by 3 bases and J by 3 bases, with 18 bases between the two germline ends. The sequenced material came from peripheral blood. The TCR comes from a man aged 60 to 75 with COVID-19, enrolled during active disease. This sequence joins TRBV2 and TRBJ2-4; TRBD1 might be the D (5 bases). The CDR3 here is CASSDIRLQGGKNIQYF. The CDR3 DNA follows: TGTGCCAGCAGTGATATTCGTCTCCAGGGTGGCAAAAACATTCAGTACTTC.